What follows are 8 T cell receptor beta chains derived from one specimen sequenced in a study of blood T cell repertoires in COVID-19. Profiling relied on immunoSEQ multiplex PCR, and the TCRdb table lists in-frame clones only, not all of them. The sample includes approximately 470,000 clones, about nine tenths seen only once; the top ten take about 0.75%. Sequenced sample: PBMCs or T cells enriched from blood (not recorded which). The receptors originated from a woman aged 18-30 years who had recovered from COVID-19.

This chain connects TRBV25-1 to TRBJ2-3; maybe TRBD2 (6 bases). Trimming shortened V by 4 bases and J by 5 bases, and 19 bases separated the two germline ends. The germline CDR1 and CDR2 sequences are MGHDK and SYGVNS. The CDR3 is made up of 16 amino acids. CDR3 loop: CASSGGVGGVIDTQYF. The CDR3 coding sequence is TGTGCCAGCAGTGGGGGGGTCGGAGGGGTGATAGATACGCAGTATTTT.

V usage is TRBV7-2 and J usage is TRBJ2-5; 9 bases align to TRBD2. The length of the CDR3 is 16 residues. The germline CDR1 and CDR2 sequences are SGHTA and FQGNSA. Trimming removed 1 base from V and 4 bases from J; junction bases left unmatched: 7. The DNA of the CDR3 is TGTGCCAGCAGCTTAGTTGGCGGGGGGGCCCGAGAGACCCAGTACTTC. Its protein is CASSLVGGGARETQYF.

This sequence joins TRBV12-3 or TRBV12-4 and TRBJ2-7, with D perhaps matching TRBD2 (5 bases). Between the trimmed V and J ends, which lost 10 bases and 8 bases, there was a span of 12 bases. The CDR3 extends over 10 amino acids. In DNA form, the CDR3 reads TGTGCCACGGACTGTAGCAAGCAGTACTTC. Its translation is CATDCSKQYF.

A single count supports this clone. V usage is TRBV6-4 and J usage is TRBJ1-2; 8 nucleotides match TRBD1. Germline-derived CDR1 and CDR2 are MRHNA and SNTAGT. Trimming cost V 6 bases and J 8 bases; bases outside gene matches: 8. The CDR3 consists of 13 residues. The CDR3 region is CASSTTGEEGYTF. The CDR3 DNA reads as TGTGCCAGCAGCACGACAGGGGAAGAAGGCTACACCTTC.

The CDR3 reads CASSQGTGYYEQYF. In nucleotides, the CDR3 is TGTGCCAGCAGCCAAGGGACAGGGTACTACGAGCAGTACTTC. The V call is TRBV3-1 (or the pseudogene TRBV3-2), the J call TRBJ2-7; 8 positions agree with TRBD1. V dropped 1 base and J dropped 3; count of bases not matched to a gene: 2. CDR3 length: 14 residues. CDR1 and CDR2 from the germline V gene are LGHDT and YNNKEL (reference sequence).

The CDR3 nucleotides read TGTGCCAGCAGTTACGGGGCAGGGGGCGATACGCAGTATTTT. Translation gives CASSYGAGGDTQYF. V is TRBV6-5 and J is TRBJ2-3, with 8 nucleotides matching TRBD1. The V gene end was trimmed by 2 bases and the J gene end by 6 bases; junction bases not matched to a gene: 4. CDR1 and CDR2 (germline): MNHEY, SVGAGI. The CDR3 is 14 residues long.

The CDR3 DNA follows: TGTGCCAGCAGTCTACAGGGGAGTGTCACTGAAGCTTTCTTT. This translates into CASSLQGSVTEAFF. The chain has TRBV2 and TRBJ1-1; 7 nucleotides agree with TRBD1. Trimming removed 5 bases from V and 4 bases from J; junction bases left unmatched: 7. CDR1 is SNHLY, CDR2 FYNNEI, per germline. This CDR3 comprises 14 residues.

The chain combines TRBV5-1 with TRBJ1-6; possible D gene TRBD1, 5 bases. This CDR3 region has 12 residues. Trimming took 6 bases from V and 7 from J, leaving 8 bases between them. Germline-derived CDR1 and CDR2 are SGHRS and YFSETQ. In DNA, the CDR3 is TGCGCCAGCAAAGGGGTAAATTCACCCCTCCACTTT. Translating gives CASKGVNSPLHF.